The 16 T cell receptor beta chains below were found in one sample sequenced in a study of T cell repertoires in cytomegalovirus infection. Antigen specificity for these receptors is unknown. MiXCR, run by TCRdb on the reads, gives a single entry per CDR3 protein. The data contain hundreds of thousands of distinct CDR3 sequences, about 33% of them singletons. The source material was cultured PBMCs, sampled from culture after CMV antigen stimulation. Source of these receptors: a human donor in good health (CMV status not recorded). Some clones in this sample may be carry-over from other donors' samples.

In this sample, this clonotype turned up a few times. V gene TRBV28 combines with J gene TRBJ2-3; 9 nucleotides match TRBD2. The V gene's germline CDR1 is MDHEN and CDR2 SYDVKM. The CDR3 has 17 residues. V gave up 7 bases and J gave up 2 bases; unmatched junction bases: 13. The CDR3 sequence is CASMGLAGNRNTDTQYF. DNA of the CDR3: TGTGCCAGCATGGGGCTAGCGGGAAACAGGAACACAGATACGCAGTATTTT.

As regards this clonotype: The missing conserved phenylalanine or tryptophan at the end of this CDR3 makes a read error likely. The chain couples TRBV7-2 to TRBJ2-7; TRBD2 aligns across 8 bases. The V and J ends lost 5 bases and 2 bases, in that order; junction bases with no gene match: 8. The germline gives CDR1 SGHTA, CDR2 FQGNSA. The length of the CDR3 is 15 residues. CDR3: CASSPGDSGAYEQYL. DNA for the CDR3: TGTGCCAGCAGCCCAGGAGATAGCGGGGCCTACGAGCAGTACTTA.

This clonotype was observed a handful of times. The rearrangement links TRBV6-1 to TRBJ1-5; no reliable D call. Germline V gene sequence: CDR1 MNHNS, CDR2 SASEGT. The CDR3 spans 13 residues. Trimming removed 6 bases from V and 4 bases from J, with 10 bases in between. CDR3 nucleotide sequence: TGTGCCAGCAGAGCGACCCGGAATCAGCCCCAGCATTTT. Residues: CASRATRNQPQHF.

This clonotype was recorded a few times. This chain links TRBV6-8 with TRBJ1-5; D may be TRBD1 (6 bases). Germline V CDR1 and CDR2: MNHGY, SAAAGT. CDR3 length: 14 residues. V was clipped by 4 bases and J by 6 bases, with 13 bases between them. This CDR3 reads CASSSAQGSQPQHF. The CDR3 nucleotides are TGTGCCAGCAGTTCCGCCCAGGGGTCTCAGCCCCAGCATTTT.

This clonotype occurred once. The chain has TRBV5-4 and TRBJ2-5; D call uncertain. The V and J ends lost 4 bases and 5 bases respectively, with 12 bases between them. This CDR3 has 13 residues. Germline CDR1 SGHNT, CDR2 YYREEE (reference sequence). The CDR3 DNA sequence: TGTGCCAGCAGCCGAAATAGAGCGGAGACCCAGTACTTC. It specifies CASSRNRAETQYF.

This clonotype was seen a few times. The CDR3 DNA is TGCGCCAGCAGCCAATTACAGCTGGCCTGGGAGACCCAGTACTTC. Translation: CASSQLQLAWETQYF. The chain employs TRBV4-1 and TRBJ2-5; D gene unclear. The CDR3 loop spans 15 amino acids. Germline-derived CDR1 and CDR2 are MGHRA and YSYEKL. Between the trimmed V and J ends, which lost 2 bases and 5 bases, there was a span of 15 bases.

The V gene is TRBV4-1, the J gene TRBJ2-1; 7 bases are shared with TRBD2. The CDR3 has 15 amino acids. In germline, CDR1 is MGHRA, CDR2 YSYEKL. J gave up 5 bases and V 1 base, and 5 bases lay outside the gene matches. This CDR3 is CASSQGFAGDNEQFF. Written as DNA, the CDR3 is TGCGCCAGCAGCCAAGGGTTTGCGGGAGACAATGAGCAGTTCTTC.

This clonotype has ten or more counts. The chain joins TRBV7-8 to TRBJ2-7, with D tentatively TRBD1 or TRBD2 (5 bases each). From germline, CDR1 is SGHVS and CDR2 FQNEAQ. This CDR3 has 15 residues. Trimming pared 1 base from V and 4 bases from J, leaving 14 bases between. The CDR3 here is CASSLGGRSFYEQYV. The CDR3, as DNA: TGTGCCAGCAGCTTAGGGGGACGGAGTTTTTACGAGCAGTACGTC.

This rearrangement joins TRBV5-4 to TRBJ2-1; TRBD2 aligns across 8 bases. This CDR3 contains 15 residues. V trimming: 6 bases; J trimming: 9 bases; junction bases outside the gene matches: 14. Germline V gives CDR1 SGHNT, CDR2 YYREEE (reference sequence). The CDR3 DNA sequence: TGTGCCAGCACCCGATGGAGCGGGAGTATGGGTGAGCAGTTCTTC. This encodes CASTRWSGSMGEQFF. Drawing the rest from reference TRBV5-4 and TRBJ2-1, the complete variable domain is ETGVTQSPTHLIKTRGQQVTLRCSSQSGHNTVSWYQQALGQGPQFIFQYYREEENGRGNFPPRFSGLQFPNYSSELNVNALELDDSALYLCASTRWSGSMGEQFFGPGTRLTVL.

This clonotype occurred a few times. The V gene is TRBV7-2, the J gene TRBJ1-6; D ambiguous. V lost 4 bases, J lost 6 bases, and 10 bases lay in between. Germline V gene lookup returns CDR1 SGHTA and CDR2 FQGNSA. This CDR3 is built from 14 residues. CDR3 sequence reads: CASSSPLPNSPLHF. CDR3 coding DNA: TGTGCCAGCAGCTCACCATTGCCTAATTCACCCCTCCACTTT.

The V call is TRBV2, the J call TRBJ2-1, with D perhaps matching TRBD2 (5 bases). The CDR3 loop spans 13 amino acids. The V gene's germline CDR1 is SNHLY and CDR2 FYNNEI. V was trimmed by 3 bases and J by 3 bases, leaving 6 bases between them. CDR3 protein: CASSEGVYNEQFF. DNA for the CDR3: TGTGCCAGCAGTGAGGGAGTCTACAATGAGCAGTTCTTC. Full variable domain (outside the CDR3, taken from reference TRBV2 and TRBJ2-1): EPEVTQTPSHQVTQMGQEVILRCVPISNHLYFYWYRQILGQKVEFLVSFYNNEISEKSEIFDDQFSVERPDGSNFTLKIRSTKLEDSAMYFCASSEGVYNEQFFGPGTRLTVL.

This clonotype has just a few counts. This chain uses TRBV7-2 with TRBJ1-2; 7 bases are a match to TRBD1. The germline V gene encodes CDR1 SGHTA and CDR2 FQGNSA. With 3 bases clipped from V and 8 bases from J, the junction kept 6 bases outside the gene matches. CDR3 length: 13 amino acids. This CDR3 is CASSFTGEVGYTF. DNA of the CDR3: TGTGCCAGCAGCTTTACAGGGGAGGTGGGCTACACCTTC.

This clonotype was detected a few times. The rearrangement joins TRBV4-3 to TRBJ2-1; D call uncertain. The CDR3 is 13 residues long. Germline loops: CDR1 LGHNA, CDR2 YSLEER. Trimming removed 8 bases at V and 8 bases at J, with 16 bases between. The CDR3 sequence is CASSRAPQDEQFF. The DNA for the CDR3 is TGCGCCAGCTCACGGGCACCCCAGGATGAGCAGTTCTTC.

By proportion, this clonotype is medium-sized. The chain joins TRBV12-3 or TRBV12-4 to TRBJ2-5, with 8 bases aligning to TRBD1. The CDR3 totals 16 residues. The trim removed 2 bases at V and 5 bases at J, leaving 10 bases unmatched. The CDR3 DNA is TGTGCCAGCAGTTTACTCAGGGGGCAACGAGGCGAGACCCAGTACTTC. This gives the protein CASSLLRGQRGETQYF.

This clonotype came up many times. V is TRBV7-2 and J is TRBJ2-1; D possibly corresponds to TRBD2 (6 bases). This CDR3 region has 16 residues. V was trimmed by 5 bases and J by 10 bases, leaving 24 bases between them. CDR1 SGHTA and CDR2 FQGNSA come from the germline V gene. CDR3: CASSRIEGSGGKEQFF. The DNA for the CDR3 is TGTGCCAGCAGCCGGATAGAGGGCTCCGGGGGTAAGGAGCAGTTCTTC.

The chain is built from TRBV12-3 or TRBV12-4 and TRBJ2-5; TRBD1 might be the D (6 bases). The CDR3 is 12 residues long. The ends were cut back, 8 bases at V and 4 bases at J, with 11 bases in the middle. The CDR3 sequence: CASRPGAETQYF. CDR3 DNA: TGTGCCAGCCGGCCAGGGGCAGAGACCCAGTACTTC.